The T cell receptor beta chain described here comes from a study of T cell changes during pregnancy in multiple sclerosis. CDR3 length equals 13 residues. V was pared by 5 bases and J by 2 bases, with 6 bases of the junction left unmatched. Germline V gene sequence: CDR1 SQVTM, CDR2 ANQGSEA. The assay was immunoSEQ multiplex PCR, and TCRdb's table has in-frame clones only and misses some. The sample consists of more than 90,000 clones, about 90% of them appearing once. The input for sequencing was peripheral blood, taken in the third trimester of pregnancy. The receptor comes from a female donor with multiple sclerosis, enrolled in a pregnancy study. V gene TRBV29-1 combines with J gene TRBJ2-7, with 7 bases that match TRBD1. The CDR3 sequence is CSVRWTGAYEQYF. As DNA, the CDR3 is TGCAGCGTTCGATGGACAGGTGCCTACGAGCAGTACTTC.